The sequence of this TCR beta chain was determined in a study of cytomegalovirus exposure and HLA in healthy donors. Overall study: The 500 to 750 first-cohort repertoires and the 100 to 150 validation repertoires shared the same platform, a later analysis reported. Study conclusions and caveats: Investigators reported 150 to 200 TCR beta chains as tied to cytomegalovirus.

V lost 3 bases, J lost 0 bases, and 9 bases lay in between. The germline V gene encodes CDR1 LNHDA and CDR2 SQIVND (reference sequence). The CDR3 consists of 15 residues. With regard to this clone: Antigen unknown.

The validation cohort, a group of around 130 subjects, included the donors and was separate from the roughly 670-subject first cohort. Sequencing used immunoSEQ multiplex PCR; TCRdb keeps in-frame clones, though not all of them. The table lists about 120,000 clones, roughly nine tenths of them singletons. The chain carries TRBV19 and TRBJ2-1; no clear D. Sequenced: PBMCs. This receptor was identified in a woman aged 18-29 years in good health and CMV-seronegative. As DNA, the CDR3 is TGTGCCAGTAGTATCCCTACGATCTCCTACAATGAGCAGTTCTTC. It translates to CASSIPTISYNEQFF.